Listed here are 20 T cell receptor beta chains from one sample, sequenced in a study of Ad26.COV2.S vaccination and SARS-CoV-2 variants. The repertoire was sequenced with immunoSEQ multiplex PCR; TCRdb's copy has only in-frame clones and lacks some. The repertoire holds 250,000 to 300,000 clones, with more than 70% as singletons. Described treatment: some 20 received Ad26.COV2.S at low or high dose, single or two shots; about 5 received placebo; per-sample allocation not given. Sampling took place 63 days after the first vaccine or placebo injection. The sequencing here drew on peripheral blood, taken in a trial of Ad26.COV2.S vaccine versus placebo. These receptors all come from a person aged 18-65 years who received the Ad26.COV2.S COVID-19 vaccine or a placebo.

The chain is built from TRBV18 and TRBJ1-3; D is unresolved. The CDR3 sequence is 18 residues long. Trimming cost V 1 base and J 0 bases, with 16 bases left between them. The germline V gene encodes CDR1 KGHSH and CDR2 LQKENI. The CDR3 protein is CASSPRSLGGGSGNTIYF. Written as DNA, the CDR3 is TGTGCCAGCTCACCACGGAGTTTGGGAGGTGGCTCTGGAAACACCATATATTTT.

J is TRBJ1-1 and V is TRBV4-1; D call uncertain. Germline assignment: CDR1 MGHRA and CDR2 YSYEKL. V was clipped by 4 bases and J by 0 bases, with 12 bases between them. CDR3 length: 15 amino acids. The DNA of the CDR3 is TGCGCCAGCAGCCCGAAGGACTTTTTGAACACTGAAGCTTTCTTT. The encoded protein is CASSPKDFLNTEAFF.

This chain links TRBV7-8 with TRBJ1-2; a weak D match, TRBD1 (6 bases). The CDR3 consists of 15 residues. V gave up 1 base and J gave up 3 bases, with 12 bases separating them. CDR1 is SGHVS, CDR2 FQNEAQ, per germline. In DNA form, the CDR3 reads TGTGCCAGCAGCTTAGGGGAAAGGGGGGACTATGGCTACACCTTC. Its protein is CASSLGERGDYGYTF.

The gene calls are TRBV6-5 and TRBJ1-2; no definite D call. The CDR3 runs to 16 residues. Looked up from germline, CDR1 is MNHEY and CDR2 is SVGAGI. The ends were cut back, 2 bases at V and 4 bases at J, with 17 bases in the middle. The CDR3 protein is CASSYDGPPSFYGYTF. As DNA, the CDR3 is TGTGCCAGCAGTTACGACGGTCCACCCTCGTTCTATGGCTACACCTTC.

This clone was observed once. The chain couples TRBV5-4 to TRBJ2-5; D is possibly TRBD1 (5 bases). The CDR3 loop spans 17 amino acids. V gave up 4 bases and J gave up 4 bases, with 23 bases separating them. CDR1 is SGHNT, CDR2 YYREEE, per germline (reference sequence). The CDR3 DNA reads TGTGCCAGCAGCCCGACAGCAGGGCTAGTAACTGGAGAGACCCAGTACTTC. It encodes CASSPTAGLVTGETQYF.

The J gene is TRBJ2-2, the V gene TRBV9, with unresolved D. Trimming cost V 6 bases and J 4 bases, with 4 bases left between them. Germline V CDR1 and CDR2: SGDLS, YYNGEE. The CDR3 extends over 11 amino acids. CDR3 sequence (DNA): TGTGCCAGCACCCTCACCGGGGAGCTGTTTTTT. It specifies CASTLTGELFF.

This clone was picked up one time. Other DNA variants within this sample encode the same CDR3. The V and J genes are TRBV27 and TRBJ1-5, with D possibly TRBD1 on 5 matching bases. CDR1 and CDR2 (germline): MNHEY, SMNVEV (reference sequence). The CDR3 is made up of 14 amino acids. Trimming removed 3 bases from V and 0 bases from J, with 6 bases in between. CDR3 DNA sequence: TGTGCCAGCAGTTTCGGGGGTAGCAATCAGCCCCAGCATTTT. This encodes CASSFGGSNQPQHF.

The gene calls are TRBV7-9 and TRBJ1-4; weak D call: TRBD1 (5 bases). V shed 7 bases and J shed 8 bases, with 17 bases lying between them. CDR1 and CDR2 from the germline V gene are SEHNR and FQNEAQ (reference sequence). The CDR3 consists of 14 residues. This CDR3 reads CASKGDQGGEKLFF. CDR3 nucleotides: TGTGCCAGCAAAGGGGACCAGGGAGGGGAAAAACTGTTTTTT.

The chain couples TRBV2 to TRBJ1-1; D is unclear. The germline V and J ends were trimmed by 4 bases and 6 bases, with 15 bases remaining between them. CDR1 is SNHLY and CDR2 is FYNNEI in the germline V gene. The CDR3 sequence is 14 residues long. CDR3 nucleotide sequence: TGTGCCAGCAGTGGCAACTTCGTTGGTGCTGAAGCTTTCTTT. Its translation: CASSGNFVGAEAFF.

The chain has TRBV14 and TRBJ2-1; 9 nucleotides align to TRBD1. Looked up from germline, CDR1 is SGHDN and CDR2 is FVKESK. The CDR3 covers 15 residues. The trim removed 4 bases at V and 5 bases at J, leaving 6 bases unmatched. Here the CDR3 reads CASSRPDRGNNEQFF. The CDR3 region has the DNA TGTGCCAGCAGCCGACCGGACAGGGGCAACAATGAGCAGTTCTTC. The full variable domain, with the rest looked up from reference TRBV14 and TRBJ2-1, is EAGVTQFPSHSVIEKGQTVTLRCDPISGHDNLYWYRRVMGKEIKFLLHFVKESKQDESGMPNNRFLAERTGGTYSTLKVQPAELEDSGVYFCASSRPDRGNNEQFFGPGTRLTVL.

The chain's CDR3 is CASSVGGLARNEQFF. DNA of the CDR3: TGTGCCAGCAGCGTAGGGGGACTAGCAAGGAATGAGCAGTTCTTC. The rearrangement joins TRBV9 to TRBJ2-1; 9 bases align to TRBD2. From germline, CDR1 is SGDLS and CDR2 YYNGEE. The CDR3 is 15 amino acids. J was trimmed by 7 bases and V by 0 bases; bases with no gene match: 5.

The CDR3 DNA follows: TGTGCCACCAGCGCAGCCCGGACTAGCGGCCAAGAGACCCAGTACTTC. This encodes CATSAARTSGQETQYF. J is TRBJ2-5 and V is TRBV15; TRBD2 matches 10 bases. The CDR3 consists of 16 residues. Losses at the gene ends were 5 bases for V and 1 base for J; bases not matched to a gene: 7. The germline CDR1 and CDR2 sequences are LNHNV and YYDKDF (reference sequence).

V usage is TRBV9 and J usage is TRBJ2-7; 7 nucleotides match TRBD2. This CDR3 is built from 15 residues. The trim removed 0 bases at V and 3 bases at J, leaving 6 bases unmatched. CDR1 is SGDLS, CDR2 YYNGEE, per germline. CDR3 sequence reads: CASSVEGGFGYEQYF. The CDR3 DNA follows: TGTGCCAGCAGCGTAGAGGGAGGGTTCGGCTACGAGCAGTACTTC.

The rearrangement links TRBV7-2 to TRBJ1-2, with 9 bases lining up with TRBD1. Germline V gives CDR1 SGHTA, CDR2 FQGNSA. There are 14 residues in the CDR3. V shed 4 bases and J 6 bases; nucleotides not matched to a gene: 6. The CDR3 DNA follows: TGTGCCAGCAGCTCGATGGGACAGGGCGATGGCTACACCTTC. Its protein product is CASSSMGQGDGYTF.

The genes are TRBV29-1 and TRBJ2-7, with 9 bases that match TRBD1. J was trimmed by 3 bases and V by 6 bases; bases with no gene match: 6. CDR3 length: 13 amino acids. Germline CDR1 and CDR2: SQVTM and ANQGSEA. CDR3 protein: CSVFRDRDYEQYF. The CDR3 nucleotides are TGCAGCGTCTTCCGGGACAGGGACTACGAGCAGTACTTC.

The rearrangement uses TRBV11-2 and TRBJ1-4; D is uncertain. Germline CDR1 is SGHAT and CDR2 is FQNNGV. The CDR3 totals 19 residues. Trimming left V 1 base short and J 0 bases short, with 18 bases between. CDR3 region: CASSLGGPGRASTNEKLFF. The CDR3 DNA follows: TGTGCCAGCAGCTTAGGGGGTCCGGGGAGGGCCTCAACTAATGAAAAACTGTTTTTT.

In its sample, this clone was seen a few times. This chain connects TRBV6-6 to TRBJ2-5; 7 bases line up with TRBD1. The V and J ends lost 5 bases and 2 bases, in that order; junction bases with no gene match: 17. Germline V lookup: CDR1 MNHNY, CDR2 SVGAGI (reference sequence). The CDR3 has 18 residues. This CDR3 is CASSPHMGRTGSQETQYF. The DNA of the CDR3 is TGTGCCAGCAGTCCACACATGGGTAGGACAGGATCTCAAGAGACCCAGTACTTC.

The V and J genes are TRBV7-9 and TRBJ2-7, with TRBD2 matching over 11 bases. With V trimmed by 5 bases and J by 3 bases, 3 bases remained unmatched. CDR1 SEHNR and CDR2 FQNEAQ come from the germline V gene (reference sequence). The CDR3 is 14 residues long. The CDR3 reads CASSPSGRHYEQYF. The CDR3 DNA reads TGTGCCAGCAGCCCTAGCGGGAGGCACTACGAGCAGTACTTC.

V usage is TRBV6-5 and J usage is TRBJ2-3, with TRBD2 as a possible D gene (6 bases). Trimming took off 6 bases at V and 5 bases at J, with 15 bases between the two ends. Germline CDR1 and CDR2: MNHEY and SVGAGI. This CDR3 has 14 residues. Here the CDR3 DNA reads TGTGCCAGCAGAAACCCGGGACTGGGAGATACGCAGTATTTT. Translating it yields CASRNPGLGDTQYF.

The rearrangement uses TRBV15 and TRBJ1-5; 7 nucleotides match TRBD1. Germline CDR1 reads LNHNV; CDR2 reads YYDKDF (reference sequence). With V trimmed by 2 bases and J by 6 bases, 10 bases remained unmatched. This CDR3 has 16 residues. This CDR3 is CATSRRQGNIGQPQHF. The CDR3 DNA sequence: TGTGCCACCAGCAGAAGACAGGGTAATATCGGTCAGCCCCAGCATTTT.